Following are 21 T cell receptor beta chains from one sample sequenced in a study of T-cell memory formation after mild COVID-19. A single record per CDR3 protein comes from TCRdb applying MiXCR to the 5' RACE reads. The data contain some 310,000 distinct CDR3 sequences, roughly 20% of them singletons. The source material was PBMCs or a T cell subset sorted from them (not recorded which). The receptors stem from a man between 18 and 29 years old who had mild COVID-19 (a few samples of this study predate the infection). Cell type and time point are not known.

The CDR3 DNA follows: TGCAGCGCGTTGGTACTAGCTGTCACAGATACGCAGTATTTT. Translated, it gives CSALVLAVTDTQYF. The chain employs TRBV29-1 and TRBJ2-3; tentative D call: TRBD2 (6 bases). Per germline, CDR1 SQVTM and CDR2 ANQGSEA. Trimming took 7 bases from V and 2 from J, leaving 16 bases between them. The CDR3 totals 14 residues.

The V call is TRBV9, the J call TRBJ2-3; the D is unclear. Trimming shortened V by 2 bases and J by 8 bases, and 18 bases separated the two germline ends. CDR1 and CDR2 from the germline V gene are SGDLS and YYNGEE. This CDR3 is built from 15 residues. This CDR3 is CASSVADPGVGTQYF. The CDR3 region has the DNA TGTGCCAGCAGCGTGGCTGACCCCGGCGTGGGTACGCAGTATTTT.

J is TRBJ2-7 and V is TRBV5-1; 8 bases fit TRBD2. The length of the CDR3 is 13 residues. Germline V CDR1 and CDR2: SGHRS, YFSETQ. J lost 1 base, V lost 5 bases, and 2 bases had no gene match. The CDR3 is CASRTGGSYEQYF. DNA of the CDR3: TGCGCCAGCAGAACGGGGGGGTCCTACGAGCAGTACTTC.

The V call is TRBV7-9, the J call TRBJ2-2, with 7 bases aligning to TRBD1. The CDR3 is made up of 15 amino acids. V was pared by 5 bases and J by 3 bases, with 6 bases of the junction left unmatched. CDR1 is SEHNR and CDR2 is FQNEAQ in the germline V gene (reference sequence). The CDR3, as DNA: TGTGCCAGCAGCCAACAGGGGTTGGACACCGGGGAGCTGTTTTTT. Its protein is CASSQQGLDTGELFF.

V gene TRBV7-9 combines with J gene TRBJ2-4; TRBD1 matches 7 bases. Looked up from germline, CDR1 is SEHNR and CDR2 is FQNEAQ (reference sequence). The ends lost 2 bases at V and 0 bases at J; junction bases unmatched: 7. CDR3 length equals 17 residues. The CDR3 sequence is CASSLWGQGVAKNIQYF. DNA of the CDR3: TGTGCCAGCAGCTTATGGGGGCAGGGGGTAGCCAAAAACATTCAGTACTTC. The entire variable domain, with the rest obtained from reference TRBV7-9 and TRBJ2-4, is as follows: DTGVSQNPRHKITKRGQNVTFRCDPISEHNRLYWYRQTLGQGPEFLTYFQNEAQLEKSRLLSDRFSAERPKGSFSTLEIQRTEQGDSAMYLCASSLWGQGVAKNIQYFGAGTRLSVL.

This clonotype was seen a few times. This chain uses TRBV5-1 with TRBJ2-3, with D perhaps TRBD1 or TRBD2 (5 bases each). This CDR3 is 14 amino acids long. Trimming left V 2 bases short and J 4 bases short, with 11 bases between. Germline V gene data show CDR1 as SGHRS and CDR2 as YFSETQ. The CDR3 bases are TGCGCCAGCAGCTTATCGGGGCCGGCAGATACGCAGTATTTT. It specifies CASSLSGPADTQYF.

A few counts support this clonotype. The chain carries TRBV6-2 or TRBV6-3 and TRBJ2-2; D may correspond to TRBD1 or TRBD2 (5 bases each). V lost 6 bases, J lost 3 bases, and 17 bases lay in between. Germline assignment: CDR1 MNHEY and CDR2 SVGEGT. The CDR3 contains 16 residues. CDR3: CASSQFRDPDTGELFF. The CDR3 region has the DNA TGTGCCAGCAGCCAATTCAGGGACCCTGACACCGGGGAGCTGTTTTTT.

This clonotype was seen a few times. The chain links TRBV5-4 to TRBJ1-6; the D gene is possibly TRBD1 (5 bases). Trimming stripped 4 bases from V and 8 bases from J, with 16 bases between. The CDR3 is 15 residues long. CDR1 and CDR2 from the germline V gene are SGHNT and YYREEE (reference sequence). Here the CDR3 DNA reads TGTGCCAGCAGCCCGGACGGGAAGGGGTATTCACCCCTCCACTTT. It codes for CASSPDGKGYSPLHF.

This clonotype was observed a few times. V is TRBV7-9 and J is TRBJ1-2; the D is unclear. Germline V gene data show CDR1 as SEHNR and CDR2 as FQNEAQ (reference sequence). V was trimmed by 5 bases and J by 8 bases, leaving 12 bases between them. There are 12 residues in the CDR3. The CDR3: CASSPRAEGYTF. Written as DNA, the CDR3 is TGTGCCAGCAGCCCTCGAGCAGAGGGCTACACCTTC.

The chain links TRBV10-3 to TRBJ2-2; 8 nucleotides agree with TRBD1. Germline assignment: CDR1 ENHRY and CDR2 SYGVKD. Trimming at V came to 4 bases and at J to 4 bases, leaving 11 bases not matched to a gene. This CDR3 is 17 amino acids long. DNA of the CDR3: TGTGCCATCAGTGCCTGGGACAGGATGGGGGTCACCGGGGAGCTGTTTTTT. It is translated as CAISAWDRMGVTGELFF.

J is TRBJ2-4 and V is TRBV2; possible D gene TRBD2, 6 bases. Per the germline V gene, CDR1 is SNHLY and CDR2 is FYNNEI. The V gene lost 8 bases and the J gene lost 7 bases, with 18 bases spanning the gap. The CDR3 covers 14 residues. CDR3 protein: CASSPTGTLNIQYF. CDR3 bases: TGTGCCAGCTCCCCTACTGGGACTCTTAACATTCAGTACTTC.

The table lists this clonotype with a few counts. J is TRBJ2-5 and V is TRBV18; D remains unclear. The CDR3 contains 12 residues. Germline CDR1 KGHSH, CDR2 LQKENI. Trimming took 3 bases from V and 5 from J, leaving 7 bases between them. CDR3 region: CASSPNRETQYF. The CDR3, as DNA: TGTGCCAGCTCACCTAACCGTGAGACCCAGTACTTC.

The rearrangement uses TRBV7-2 and TRBJ2-1; perhaps TRBD1 as D (6 bases). Per germline, CDR1 SGHTA and CDR2 FQGNSA. V was clipped by 2 bases and J by 7 bases, with 18 bases between them. This CDR3 contains 16 residues. The CDR3 DNA follows: TGTGCCAGCAGCTTATTGCCCGCAGGGGTGGGAAATGAGCAGTTCTTC. It encodes CASSLLPAGVGNEQFF.

This clonotype was recorded a few times. The V gene is TRBV3-1, the J gene TRBJ2-2; D remains unclear. Germline V gene data show CDR1 as LGHDT and CDR2 as YNNKEL (reference sequence). The CDR3 totals 15 residues. V was pared by 0 bases and J by 4 bases, with 9 bases between. The DNA of the CDR3 is TGTGCCAGCAGCCAAGACAGGAGTTTCACCGGGGAGCTGTTTTTT. Its translation: CASSQDRSFTGELFF.

The V and J genes are TRBV7-3 and TRBJ2-4; the D gene is possibly TRBD1 (5 bases). The CDR3 is made up of 17 amino acids. Trimming took 0 bases from V and 5 from J, leaving 17 bases between them. The germline CDR1 and CDR2 sequences are SGHTA and FQGTGA. CDR3 protein: CASSLTDRGSEENIQYF. CDR3 sequence (DNA): TGTGCCAGCAGCTTAACGGATAGGGGATCAGAGGAAAACATTCAGTACTTC.

The table lists this clonotype with a few counts. The J gene is TRBJ2-5, the V gene TRBV6-1, with TRBD2 identical over 10 bases. The germline V gene encodes CDR1 MNHNS and CDR2 SASEGT. V lost 6 bases to trimming and J lost 5 bases; unmatched junction nucleotides: 6. The CDR3 covers 14 residues. The CDR3 region has the DNA TGTGCCAGCAGGAGCGGGGGGGCAGGGGAGACCCAGTACTTC. Protein: CASRSGGAGETQYF.

This chain joins TRBV10-3 and TRBJ2-3, with 10 bases matching TRBD1. From germline, CDR1 is ENHRY and CDR2 SYGVKD. This CDR3 spans 15 amino acids. Trimming took 6 bases from V and 4 from J; bases not matched to a gene: 7. The CDR3 protein is CAIRTGTGDADTQYF. CDR3 DNA sequence: TGTGCCATCAGAACCGGGACAGGGGACGCAGATACGCAGTATTTT.

This clonotype came up a few times. The chain carries TRBV10-3 and TRBJ2-1, with D unclear. The V end lost 0 bases, the J end lost 0 bases, and 9 bases lay between the germline ends. The CDR3 has 16 amino acids. Germline V gene data show CDR1 as ENHRY and CDR2 as SYGVKD. The CDR3 region has the DNA TGTGCCATCAGTGAGTCGGATAAGGTCTCCTACAATGAGCAGTTCTTC. Its translation: CAISESDKVSYNEQFF.

This chain uses TRBV5-5 with TRBJ2-5; tentatively, D is TRBD1 (8 bases). The CDR3 is 17 amino acids. Germline V gene sequence: CDR1 SGHKS, CDR2 YYEKEE (reference sequence). Trimming took 4 bases from V and 5 from J, leaving 24 bases between them. Written as DNA, the CDR3 is TGTGCCAGCAGCATAGGCCGTTCTACAGGGGGGGAGGAGACCCAGTACTTC. This gives the protein CASSIGRSTGGEETQYF.

Ten or more counts support this clonotype. The chain carries TRBV7-2 and TRBJ2-1, with D possibly being TRBD1 (5 bases). Trimming shortened V by 7 bases and J by 8 bases, and 18 bases separated the two germline ends. This CDR3 comprises 14 residues. Germline V gene sequence: CDR1 SGHTA, CDR2 FQGNSA. The CDR3 sequence is CASNPRLGQDEQFF. CDR3 sequence (DNA): TGTGCCAGCAACCCTAGGTTGGGGCAGGATGAGCAGTTCTTC. The full variable domain, its missing parts supplied by reference TRBV7-2 and TRBJ2-1, is GAGVSQSPSNKVTEKGKDVELRCDPISGHTALYWYRQSLGQGLEFLIYFQGNSAPDKSGLPSDRFSAERTGGSVSTLTIQRTQQEDSAVYLCASNPRLGQDEQFFGPGTRLTVL.

This clonotype occurred a few times. The chain joins TRBV4-2 to TRBJ1-6; D unresolved. V lost 3 bases, J lost 4 bases, and 16 bases lay in between. There are 17 residues in the CDR3. The germline gives CDR1 LGHNA, CDR2 YNFKEQ. The CDR3 spells CASSQSTPELYNSPLHF. CDR3 nucleotides: TGTGCCAGCAGCCAGTCTACCCCTGAGCTTTATAATTCACCCCTCCACTTT.